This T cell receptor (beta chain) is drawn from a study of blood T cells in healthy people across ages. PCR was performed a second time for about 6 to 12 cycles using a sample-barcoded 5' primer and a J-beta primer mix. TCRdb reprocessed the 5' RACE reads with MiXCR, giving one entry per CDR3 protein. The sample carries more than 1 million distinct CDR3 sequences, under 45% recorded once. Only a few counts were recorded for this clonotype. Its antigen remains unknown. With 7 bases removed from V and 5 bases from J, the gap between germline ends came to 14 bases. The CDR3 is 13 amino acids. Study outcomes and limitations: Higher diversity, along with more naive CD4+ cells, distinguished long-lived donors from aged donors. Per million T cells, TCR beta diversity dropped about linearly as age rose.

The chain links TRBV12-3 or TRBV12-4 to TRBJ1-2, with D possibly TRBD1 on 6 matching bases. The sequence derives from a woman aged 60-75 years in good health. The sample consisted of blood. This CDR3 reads CASTSDSPYGYTF. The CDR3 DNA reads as TGTGCCAGCACTTCGGACAGCCCGTATGGCTACACCTTC.